The 20 T cell receptor beta chains presented below share a single source sample, sequenced in a study of control samples from healthy donors and cancer patients. TCRdb keeps only in-frame clones here, not all; method: immunoSEQ multiplex PCR. This table has about 160,000 clones, about 90% appearing once. The sequenced sample consisted of blood. All receptors come from a man between 25 and 39 years old in good health.

The chain links TRBV20-1 to TRBJ2-3; D remains unclear. The CDR3 totals 11 residues. Trimming took off 7 bases at V and 2 bases at J, with 7 bases between the two ends. CDR1 is DFQATT and CDR2 is SNEGSKA in the germline V gene (reference sequence). Here the CDR3 DNA reads TGCAGTGTGCAGCCCACAGATACGCAGTATTTT. It yields the protein CSVQPTDTQYF.

V gene TRBV2 combines with J gene TRBJ1-1; tentative D call: TRBD1 (6 bases). Germline CDR1 reads SNHLY; CDR2 reads FYNNEI. The CDR3 spans 13 residues. Trimming stripped 11 bases from V and 5 bases from J, with 18 bases between. In DNA form, the CDR3 reads TGTGCCTTCAACAGGGATGCATGGACTGAAGCTTTCTTT. Translated, it gives CAFNRDAWTEAFF.

The chain employs TRBV4-3 and TRBJ2-1; D might be TRBD2 (6 bases). Per germline, CDR1 LGHNA and CDR2 YSLEER. The length of the CDR3 is 16 residues. With 1 base removed from V and 5 bases from J, the gap between germline ends came to 15 bases. The CDR3 nucleotides read TGCGCCAGCAGCCAAGTCGAGCTAGCGAGAGACAATGAGCAGTTCTTC. This sequence encodes CASSQVELARDNEQFF.

The genes are TRBV9 and TRBJ1-2, with 8 positions matching TRBD1. The length of the CDR3 is 14 residues. Trimming removed 0 bases from V and 4 bases from J; junction bases left unmatched: 2. CDR1 and CDR2 (germline): SGDLS, YYNGEE. The CDR3 region is CASSVEGTGYGYTF. For the CDR3, the DNA is TGTGCCAGCAGCGTAGAAGGGACAGGCTATGGCTACACCTTC.

The chain links TRBV7-8 to TRBJ2-2; D is ambiguous. Trimming removed 0 bases at V and 2 bases at J, with 10 bases between. Germline V CDR1 and CDR2: SGHVS, FQNEAQ. This CDR3 has 16 amino acids. The CDR3 loop reads CASSLAAAVNTGELFF. In DNA form, the CDR3 reads TGTGCCAGCAGCTTAGCGGCAGCCGTAAACACCGGGGAGCTGTTTTTT.

The chain joins TRBV4-3 to TRBJ2-7; 12 bases map to TRBD2. CDR1 LGHNA and CDR2 YSLEER come from the germline V gene. This CDR3 spans 15 amino acids. Trimming cost V 4 bases and J 0 bases; bases outside gene matches: 1. DNA of the CDR3: TGCGCCAGCAGCCCGGGACTAGCGGGCTCCTACGAGCAGTACTTC. Translating it yields CASSPGLAGSYEQYF.

This clone was counted a single time. This chain uses TRBV6-5 with TRBJ2-7; D gene ambiguous. Germline V gene lookup returns CDR1 MNHEY and CDR2 SVGAGI. CDR3 length: 11 residues. The V end was cut by 6 bases, the J end by 4 bases, with 7 bases between. CDR3 coding DNA: TGTGCCAGCAGAGGGTCATACGAGCAGTACTTC. This encodes CASRGSYEQYF.

The chain couples TRBV7-8 to TRBJ1-2, with 7 bases matching TRBD1. V trimming: 1 base; J trimming: 7 bases; junction bases outside the gene matches: 3. Germline V gene lookup returns CDR1 SGHVS and CDR2 FQNEAQ. This CDR3 spans 13 amino acids. Here the CDR3 DNA reads TGTGCCAGCAGCTTAGAGGGGGCCCTTGGCTACACCTTC. This gives the protein CASSLEGALGYTF.

The chain uses TRBV3-1 (or the pseudogene TRBV3-2) and TRBJ1-6; D not certain. The CDR3 totals 14 residues. The V end lost 1 base, the J end lost 7 bases, and 8 bases lay between the germline ends. CDR1 is LGHDT, CDR2 YNNKEL, per germline (reference sequence). The CDR3 sequence is CASSQVFQNSPLHF. The CDR3 region has the DNA TGTGCCAGCAGCCAAGTATTTCAGAATTCACCCCTCCACTTT.

The V gene is TRBV2, the J gene TRBJ2-3, with a possible D match to TRBD1 (5 bases). Between the trimmed V and J ends, which lost 6 bases and 6 bases, there was a span of 7 bases. Germline CDR1 reads SNHLY; CDR2 reads FYNNEI. The CDR3 is 11 residues long. The CDR3 is CASRGQDTQYF. CDR3 in DNA: TGTGCCAGCAGGGGGCAGGATACGCAGTATTTT.

This chain connects TRBV20-1 to TRBJ1-1; D is ambiguous. The CDR3 has 11 residues. The germline gives CDR1 DFQATT, CDR2 SNEGSKA (reference sequence). Trimming shortened V by 3 bases and J by 0 bases, and 2 bases separated the two germline ends. In DNA form, the CDR3 reads TGCAGTGCTAGCCTGAACACTGAAGCTTTCTTT. Its protein product is CSASLNTEAFF.

This chain connects TRBV11-3 to TRBJ2-1; 11 positions agree with TRBD2. Losses at the gene ends were 3 bases for V and 6 bases for J; bases not matched to a gene: 4. The CDR3 runs 15 residues. Germline loops: CDR1 SGHNT, CDR2 YENEEA. The CDR3 region is CASSFLAGGVNEQFF. The CDR3 DNA sequence: TGTGCCAGCAGCTTTTTAGCGGGAGGGGTCAATGAGCAGTTCTTC.

The count of this clone is one. The chain recombines TRBV4-1 with TRBJ1-1; D gene ambiguous. V lost 0 bases and J lost 8, with 16 bases in between. This CDR3 is 15 amino acids long. The germline gives CDR1 MGHRA, CDR2 YSYEKL. The CDR3 DNA follows: TGCGCCAGCAGCCAAGATAGCCACGCAACGGAGGAAGCTTTCTTT. This encodes CASSQDSHATEEAFF.

CDR3 loop: CASSVTRGSTDTQYF. In DNA form, the CDR3 reads TGTGCCAGCAGCGTTACTAGGGGTAGCACAGATACGCAGTATTTT. V gene TRBV9 combines with J gene TRBJ2-3, with D possibly being TRBD1 or TRBD2 (5 bases each). Germline lookup yields CDR1 SGDLS and CDR2 YYNGEE. The CDR3 has 15 residues. Trimming pared 2 bases from V and 0 bases from J, leaving 10 bases between.

The chain links TRBV4-1 to TRBJ2-7; TRBD1 matches 11 bases. CDR3 length: 15 residues. V shed 0 bases and J 5 bases; nucleotides not matched to a gene: 3. Germline V gene data show CDR1 as MGHRA and CDR2 as YSYEKL. The CDR3 bases are TGCGCCAGCAGCCAAGAGTGGACAGGGGGCGACGAGCAGTACTTC. Protein sequence: CASSQEWTGGDEQYF.

This clone was detected a few times. The chain recombines TRBV1 with TRBJ2-7; the D call of TRBD1 is as the table states it, not checked on the DNA. TRBV1 is assigned pseudogene status. CDR3 size: 16 residues. CDR3 nucleotides: TGCACCAGCAGCCACTCCGAGACAGGGCGGAAAAAAGTGCAGTACTTC. It specifies CTSSHSETGRKKVQYF.

V is TRBV5-1 and J is TRBJ2-3; 9 nucleotides agree with TRBD2. Losses at the gene ends were 0 bases for V and 6 bases for J; bases not matched to a gene: 14. Per germline, CDR1 SGHRS and CDR2 YFSETQ. CDR3 size: 18 residues. CDR3 amino acids: CASSLATGLAGRGDTQYF. The CDR3 coding sequence is TGCGCCAGCAGCTTGGCCACGGGGCTAGCGGGGAGAGGTGATACGCAGTATTTT. The full variable domain, with the rest looked up from reference TRBV5-1 and TRBJ2-3, is KAGVTQTPRYLIKTRGQQVTLSCSPISGHRSVSWYQQTPGQGLQFLFEYFSETQRNKGNFPGRFSGRQFSNSRSEMNVSTLELGDSALYLCASSLATGLAGRGDTQYFGPGTRLTVL.

The gene calls are TRBV9 and TRBJ2-2; a weak D match, TRBD2 (7 bases). This CDR3 is built from 12 residues. Trimming took 7 bases from V and 6 from J, leaving 10 bases between them. CDR1 SGDLS and CDR2 YYNGEE come from the germline V gene. CDR3 bases: TGTGCCAGCTCGGGGGGCTCCGGGGAGCTGTTTTTT. Protein product: CASSGGSGELFF. The complete variable domain, with remaining parts taken from reference TRBV9 and TRBJ2-2, reads DSGVTQTPKHLITATGQRVTLRCSPRSGDLSVYWYQQSLDQGLQFLIQYYNGEERAKGNILERFSAQQFPDLHSELNLSSLELGDSALYFCASSGGSGELFFGEGSRLTVL.

The chain has TRBV11-1 and TRBJ2-2; D may be TRBD1 (6 bases). CDR3 length equals 14 residues. Trimming took off 6 bases at V and 1 base at J, with 9 bases between the two ends. Germline assignment: CDR1 SGHAT and CDR2 FQDESV (reference sequence). CDR3 sequence reads: CASRGHLNTGELFF. The CDR3 DNA reads as TGTGCCAGCAGGGGACACCTGAACACCGGGGAGCTGTTTTTT.

In this sample, this clone turned up a few times. The rearrangement uses TRBV4-2 and TRBJ2-5; 7 bases align to TRBD2. Germline V gives CDR1 LGHNA, CDR2 YNFKEQ. The CDR3 spans 12 residues. Losses at the gene ends were 7 bases for V and 5 bases for J; bases not matched to a gene: 4. The DNA for the CDR3 is TGTGCCAGCAAAGGGCGGGAGGAGACCCAGTACTTC. Protein sequence: CASKGREETQYF.